Shown below are 17 T cell receptor beta chains from a single sample sequenced in a study of blood T cell repertoires in COVID-19. Measured with immunoSEQ multiplex PCR; TCRdb has only the in-frame clones, and not every one. This table holds 250,000 to 350,000 clones, about 85% found once. What was sequenced was peripheral blood. These receptors all stem from a human donor with COVID-19, enrolled during active disease. The donor label of this sample is uncertain.

This chain links TRBV7-2 with TRBJ2-2; 8 nucleotides line up with TRBD1. V lost 4 bases, J lost 3 bases, and 4 bases stayed unmatched. Germline CDR1 SGHTA, CDR2 FQGNSA. This CDR3 is built from 15 residues. The CDR3 nucleotides are TGTGCCAGCAGCTCCGGGACAGGACACACCGGGGAGCTGTTTTTT. This codes for CASSSGTGHTGELFF.

V gene TRBV6-2 or TRBV6-3 combines with J gene TRBJ1-1; no clear D gene. This CDR3 is 13 amino acids long. Trimming took off 6 bases at V and 4 bases at J, with 12 bases between the two ends. Germline CDR1 is MNHEY and CDR2 is SVGEGT. The CDR3 loop is CASSGGLSTEAFF. DNA for the CDR3: TGTGCCAGCAGCGGTGGACTGAGCACTGAAGCTTTCTTT.

The V and J genes are TRBV12-5 and TRBJ1-2; no firm D call. The CDR3 runs to 15 residues. CDR1 LGHNT and CDR2 FRNRAP come from the germline V gene. Trimming removed 1 base at V and 4 bases at J, with 13 bases between. CDR3 amino acids: CASGLAGTFPYGYTF. CDR3 DNA sequence: TGTGCTAGTGGTTTGGCAGGAACATTCCCCTATGGCTACACCTTC.

The V gene is TRBV6-5, the J gene TRBJ1-1; D is perhaps TRBD1 (6 bases). The length of the CDR3 is 14 residues. Between the trimmed V and J ends, which lost 3 bases and 4 bases, there was a span of 12 bases. Germline-derived CDR1 and CDR2 are MNHEY and SVGAGI. The CDR3 coding sequence is TGTGCCAGCAGTTATGGACAGCCGGGCACTGAAGCTTTCTTT. This codes for CASSYGQPGTEAFF.

The chain carries TRBV27 and TRBJ2-2; 8 nucleotides align to TRBD2. This CDR3 region has 16 residues. The V and J ends lost 6 bases and 1 base, in that order; junction bases with no gene match: 7. Germline lookup yields CDR1 MNHEY and CDR2 SMNVEV (reference sequence). CDR3 loop: CASRGLSGMNTGELFF. CDR3 DNA: TGTGCCAGCAGGGGACTTAGCGGGATGAACACCGGGGAGCTGTTTTTT.

The chain carries TRBV6-2 or TRBV6-3 and TRBJ2-5; 8 positions match TRBD2. Germline-derived CDR1 and CDR2 are MNHEY and SVGEGT. The V segment lost 2 bases and the J segment 1 base; nucleotides outside the gene matches: 3. CDR3 size: 15 residues. The CDR3: CASSYAGGPQETQYF. In nucleotides, the CDR3 is TGTGCCAGCAGTTACGCGGGAGGACCCCAAGAGACCCAGTACTTC.

This clone was detected many times. V usage is TRBV12-3 or TRBV12-4 and J usage is TRBJ1-2; a weak D match, TRBD1 (5 bases). Trimming pared 3 bases from V and 4 bases from J, leaving 9 bases between. The CDR3 length is 13 residues. CDR3 nucleotides: TGTGCCAGCAGTTTGAGGCAGGGCTATGGCTACACCTTC. This gives the protein CASSLRQGYGYTF.

The chain employs TRBV19 and TRBJ1-2; 10 bases fit TRBD1. J gave up 3 bases and V 10 bases, and 11 bases lay outside the gene matches. The germline V gene has CDR1 LNHDA and CDR2 SQIVND (reference sequence). The CDR3 extends over 15 amino acids. CDR3 sequence reads: CATTTLGQGDYGYTF. CDR3 coding DNA: TGTGCCACCACAACCCTAGGACAGGGGGACTATGGCTACACCTTC.

V gene TRBV18 combines with J gene TRBJ2-4; 10 bases agree with TRBD2. The CDR3 has 16 residues. Germline V gene lookup returns CDR1 KGHSH and CDR2 LQKENI. V trimming: 0 bases; J trimming: 6 bases; junction bases outside the gene matches: 5. The CDR3 here is CASSPPSGRAGNIQYF. CDR3 nucleotides: TGTGCCAGCTCACCACCGAGCGGGAGGGCCGGAAACATTCAGTACTTC.

The table lists this clone with a few counts. V gene TRBV7-8 combines with J gene TRBJ2-7; 8 bases map to TRBD1. This CDR3 is 17 amino acids long. Germline V gene sequence: CDR1 SGHVS, CDR2 FQNEAQ. V was pared by 5 bases and J by 5 bases, with 17 bases of the junction left unmatched. The CDR3 sequence: CASSPRRGAGGRNEQYF. The CDR3 DNA reads TGTGCCAGCAGCCCCCGCAGAGGGGCAGGGGGCAGGAACGAGCAGTACTTC.

This chain links TRBV6-5 with TRBJ1-5, with no clear D. Germline assignment: CDR1 MNHEY and CDR2 SVGAGI. V lost 0 bases, J lost 1 base, and 4 bases lay in between. The CDR3 is made up of 14 amino acids. The CDR3: CASSYSASNQPQHF. DNA for the CDR3: TGTGCCAGCAGTTACTCGGCAAGCAATCAGCCCCAGCATTTT.

The chain uses TRBV4-3 and TRBJ1-2; 7 positions match TRBD1. CDR1 and CDR2 (germline): LGHNA, YSLEER. This CDR3 is 15 amino acids long. V gave up 0 bases and J gave up 2 bases; unmatched junction bases: 3. CDR3 region: CASSQDPTGNYGYTF. The CDR3 bases are TGCGCCAGCAGCCAAGACCCGACAGGGAACTATGGCTACACCTTC.

The rearrangement joins TRBV2 to TRBJ2-3; no clear D. Per the germline V gene, CDR1 is SNHLY and CDR2 is FYNNEI. V was clipped by 2 bases and J by 4 bases, with 10 bases between them. The CDR3 runs to 14 residues. In DNA, the CDR3 is TGTGCCAGCAGTGAATCCGAGTCCCCAGATACGCAGTATTTT. As protein: CASSESESPDTQYF.

This chain connects TRBV28 to TRBJ1-1; TRBD1 agrees at 8 bases. J lost 4 bases, V lost 7 bases, and 8 bases had no gene match. The germline CDR1 and CDR2 sequences are MDHEN and SYDVKM. The CDR3 consists of 14 residues. The CDR3 nucleotides read TGTGCCAGCAATAGACAGGGGCCGACCACTGAAGCTTTCTTT. Its protein is CASNRQGPTTEAFF. Combining the CDR3 with reference TRBV28 and TRBJ1-1 gives the whole variable domain DVKVTQSSRYLVKRTGEKVFLECVQDMDHENMFWYRQDPGLGLRLIYFSYDVKMKEKGDIPEGYSVSREKKERFSLILESASTNQTSMYLCASNRQGPTTEAFFGQGTRLTVV.

This sequence joins TRBV24-1 and TRBJ1-5; D is possibly TRBD1 (6 bases). From germline, CDR1 is KGHDR and CDR2 SFDVKD. Between the trimmed V and J ends, which lost 10 bases and 5 bases, there was a span of 14 bases. The CDR3 has 13 amino acids. The CDR3 nucleotides are TGTGCCACGCAGGGGTTAGTAGATCAGCCCCAGCATTTT. Encoded protein: CATQGLVDQPQHF.

This clone was recorded only once. This chain connects TRBV6-5 to TRBJ1-1; TRBD1 might be the D (6 bases). Germline CDR1 MNHEY, CDR2 SVGAGI. CDR3 length: 15 residues. V shed 6 bases and J shed 4 bases, with 18 bases lying between them. This CDR3 reads CASSPGTTRGTEAFF. As DNA, the CDR3 is TGTGCCAGCAGCCCCGGGACAACCCGGGGCACTGAAGCTTTCTTT.

A few counts support this clone. This rearrangement joins TRBV19 to TRBJ1-2; weak D call: TRBD1 (5 bases). Germline V gene lookup returns CDR1 LNHDA and CDR2 SQIVND (reference sequence). The CDR3 length is 13 residues. Trimming removed 7 bases from V and 4 bases from J, with 13 bases in between. As DNA, the CDR3 is TGTGCCAGTACGAAGACAGCTTCCTATGGCTACACCTTC. It specifies CASTKTASYGYTF.